The sequence of this TCR beta chain was determined in a study of early T cells in non-severe SARS-CoV-2 infection. Study-level information: The chains were unpaired, and the sequenced material was bulk RNA from unsorted whole blood.

Individual cDNA molecules were tagged with unique molecular identifiers. TCRdb processed the 5' RACE reads anew with MiXCR; each CDR3 protein has one entry. The sample carries 70,000 to 75,000 distinct CDR3 sequences, roughly 13% recorded once. Findings of the study overall: Lookups in VDJdb leaned toward anti-spike CD8 responses and missed private and CD4 specificities.

The sample holds a few counts of this clonotype. The target antigen is unknown. Sample: whole blood. The sequence derives from an adult who was a healthcare worker with PCR-confirmed SARS-CoV-2 infection or an uninfected control (not recorded which).

The CDR3 spells CAWRRDGGANEQFF. CDR3 DNA: TGTGCCTGGAGGAGAGACGGGGGGGCCAATGAGCAGTTCTTC. The gene calls are TRBV30 and TRBJ2-1, with TRBD2 matching 8 bases. The junction had 7 bases not matched to a gene; V was cut back by 3 bases and J by 6 bases. The CDR3 sequence is 14 residues long. CDR1 GTSNPN and CDR2 SVGIG come from the germline V gene (reference sequence). Full variable domain (rest looked up from reference TRBV30 and TRBJ2-1): SQTIHQWPATLVQPVGSPLSLECTVEGTSNPNLYWYRQAAGRGLQLLFYSVGIGQISSEVPQNLSASRPQDRQFILSSKKLLLSDSGFYLCAWRRDGGANEQFFGPGTRLTVL.